This T cell receptor beta chain comes out of a study of control samples from healthy donors and cancer patients. Trimming left V 6 bases short and J 0 bases short, with 9 bases between. The CDR3 contains 14 residues. Looked up from germline, CDR1 is KGHSH and CDR2 is LQKENI. Some clones are missing from TCRdb's copy, which holds only in-frame ones; the method was immunoSEQ multiplex PCR. The table records approximately 190,000 clones, about 90% of them present only once. The chain has TRBV18 and TRBJ2-1; D call uncertain. Sequenced: blood. The clonotype originates from a man aged 25-45 years in good health. The DNA for the CDR3 is TGTGCCAGCTCCCGACGTGGCTCCTACAATGAGCAGTTCTTC. Protein product: CASSRRGSYNEQFF.